A selection of T cell receptor beta chains follows, all from one sample in a study of cytomegalovirus exposure and HLA in healthy donors. TCRdb keeps only in-frame clones here, not all; method: immunoSEQ multiplex PCR. The data hold about 160,000 clones, with approximately 89% observed a single time. Input material: PBMCs. The receptors shown here come from a young woman in good health and CMV-seropositive. Both conserved end residues are part of each CDR3. D genes are given only for firm matches. Only some rows state a clone size, as once, few, many or a class for expanded clones.

D	V	J	size	CDR3	DNA
-	TRBV5-6	TRBJ1-1	-	CASSLGTNTEAFF	TGTGCCAGCAGCTTGGGAACAAACACTGAAGCTTTCTTT
TRBD2	TRBV2	TRBJ2-4	-	CASSDRAGLAKNIQYF	TGTGCCAGCAGTGATCGAGCGGGGCTAGCCAAAAACATTCAGTACTTC
-	TRBV5-6	TRBJ1-2	-	CASSRLVGGGYTF	TGTGCCAGCAGCCGTTTGGTAGGGGGTGGCTACACCTTC
-	TRBV6-1	TRBJ2-5	-	CASKGPEWETQYF	TGTGCCAGCAAGGGGCCGGAGTGGGAGACCCAGTACTTC
-	TRBV7-2	TRBJ2-5	-	CASSLLQQETQYF	TGTGCCAGCAGCTTATTACAGCAAGAGACCCAGTACTTC
-	TRBV7-9	TRBJ2-7	few	CASSYLGGEQYF	TGTGCCAGCAGCTACCTCGGGGGCGAGCAGTACTTC
-	TRBV6-1	TRBJ1-4	-	CASRPDRWSEKLFF	TGTGCCAGCAGACCCGACAGGTGGTCGGAAAAACTGTTTTTT
TRBD2	TRBV10-1	TRBJ2-7	-	CASSLAGEDYEQYF	TGCGCCAGCAGTCTAGCGGGAGAGGACTACGAGCAGTACTTC
-	TRBV28	TRBJ2-1	-	CATNLNFGAGARYNEQFF	TGTGCCACCAATCTAAACTTTGGCGCAGGGGCGCGTTACAATGAGCAGTTCTTC
TRBD1	TRBV5-1	TRBJ1-1	-	CASSGDREGAVTEAFF	TGCGCCAGCAGCGGGGACAGGGAGGGAGCTGTCACTGAAGCTTTCTTT
-	TRBV28	TRBJ2-7	-	CASSHRTIFYEQYF	TGTGCCAGCAGTCACCGGACTATTTTCTACGAGCAGTACTTC
-	TRBV12-5	TRBJ1-1	-	CASGPPTPRLNTEAFF	TGTGCTAGTGGCCCCCCAACGCCCAGGCTAAACACTGAAGCTTTCTTT
TRBD1	TRBV25-1	TRBJ2-7	-	CASSIRDSSYEQYF	TGTGCCAGCAGTATCCGGGACAGCTCCTACGAGCAGTACTTC
TRBD1	TRBV5-1	TRBJ1-1	-	CASSWGTAYTEAFF	TGCGCCAGCAGCTGGGGGACAGCCTACACTGAAGCTTTCTTT
-	TRBV13	TRBJ2-3	-	CASSGIVGGTDTQYF	TGTGCCAGCAGCGGCATAGTGGGGGGAACAGATACGCAGTATTTT
-	TRBV6-4	TRBJ2-1	-	CASSDSLAYSYNEQFF	TGTGCCAGCAGTGACTCACTTGCCTACTCCTACAATGAGCAGTTCTTC
-	TRBV19	TRBJ2-7	-	CASSSAGGTYEQYF	TGTGCCAGTAGTAGCGCTGGGGGGACCTACGAGCAGTACTTC
TRBD1	TRBV19	TRBJ2-1	-	CASSRDRGVRFF	TGTGCCAGTTCCCGGGACAGGGGGGTTCGGTTCTTC
-	TRBV5-6	TRBJ2-7	-	CASSFGDLGSYEQYF	TGTGCCAGCAGCTTCGGGGATCTTGGCTCCTACGAGCAGTACTTC
-	TRBV7-2	TRBJ2-7	few	CASSFLLGLYEQYF	TGTGCCAGCAGCTTCTTGCTGGGGCTCTACGAGCAGTACTTC
TRBD1	TRBV30	TRBJ1-3	-	CAWGTDSGNTIYF	TGTGCCTGGGGGACAGACTCTGGAAACACCATATATTTT
-	TRBV30	TRBJ1-3	-	CAWRDKYGDRGNTIYF	TGTGCCTGGAGGGACAAATATGGAGACAGGGGAAACACCATATATTTT
-	TRBV13	TRBJ1-2	-	CASSSQGGAYGYTF	TGTGCCAGCAGCAGCCAGGGCGGGGCCTATGGCTACACCTTC
-	TRBV4-1	TRBJ2-4	-	CASSQDRVVDIQYF	TGCGCCAGCAGCCAAGACAGGGTGGTAGACATTCAGTACTTC
TRBD2	TRBV19	TRBJ2-1	-	CASSTGLAGGNEQFF	TGTGCCAGTAGTACCGGACTAGCGGGGGGCAATGAGCAGTTCTTC
TRBD1	TRBV29-1	TRBJ1-1	once	CSVRSGGNTEAFF	TGCAGCGTTCGATCAGGGGGCAACACTGAAGCTTTCTTT
TRBD2	TRBV28	TRBJ2-7	-	CASSLRLAPYEQYF	TGTGCCAGCAGCTTACGACTAGCGCCTTACGAGCAGTACTTC